This T cell receptor (beta chain) was identified during a study of blood T cell repertoires in COVID-19. Study information: Samples taken during acute and convalescent COVID-19 were collected in the United States, Italy and Spain. Sample material is recorded as cDNA or gDNA derived from T cells, B-cell-depleted T cells, or PBMCs.

The CDR3 spans 13 residues. The germline V gene encodes CDR1 GTSNPN and CDR2 SVGIG (reference sequence). The V and J ends lost 5 bases and 8 bases, in that order; junction bases with no gene match: 5. In the authors' workflow: The authors estimated nucleated cell counts from reference gene primer amplification. Assay used: immunoSEQ multiplex PCR; TCRdb lists only in-frame clones, some missing. From that table come the V and J calls and clone size; the DNA was used to work out D and trimming. The sample holds more than 250,000 clones, around 83% seen once. The chain uses TRBV30 and TRBJ1-6; 8 bases are a match to TRBD1. The TCR sequence derives from a woman in her fifties or sixties with acute or convalescent COVID-19. What was sequenced was peripheral blood. The CDR3 spells CAWSDRVDSPLHF. The CDR3 DNA is TGTGCCTGGTCGGACAGGGTGGATTCACCCCTCCACTTT.